These 21 T cell receptor beta chains share one sample of origin, sequenced in a study of CD4 T cells in relation to SARS-CoV-2 and coronaviruses (dated by TCRdb to 2020 to 2023). The antigens for these receptors are not known. The receptor library was made with the immunoSEQ multiplex PCR assay. Imported from immuneACCESS, the table was reduced by TCRdb to in-frame sequences with V and J called. These copies leave out some clones; in studies compared against another copy, an unresolved V gene accounts for under half, and the cause of the remainder is not known. This sample holds about 36,000 clones; around 80% were observed only once. The ten top clones hold over 2.5% of the sample. Sequencing used memory CD4+ T cells from PBMCs, cultured in vitro. The cell subset or site label for this specimen denotes: memory (non-naive) CD4+ T cells. All receptors derive from an adult with COVID-19.

J is TRBJ2-7 and V is TRBV9; the match to TRBD2 covers 14 bases. Germline values: CDR1 SGDLS, CDR2 YYNGEE. The CDR3 is 15 amino acids. Germline trimming cut 3 bases from V and 6 bases from J; bases unmatched to any gene: 5. CDR3 loop: CASSGGLAGVSEQYF. DNA for the CDR3: TGTGCCAGCAGCGGGGGACTAGCGGGAGTCAGCGAGCAGTACTTC.

The chain joins TRBV19 to TRBJ2-7, with D unclear. Germline CDR1 is LNHDA and CDR2 is SQIVND (reference sequence). CDR3 length: 13 residues. V was clipped by 5 bases and J by 3 bases, with 11 bases between them. The DNA for the CDR3 is TGTGCCAGTAGTCCCTCGGGCTACTACGAGCAGTACTTC. This codes for CASSPSGYYEQYF.

The V gene is TRBV6-2 or TRBV6-3, the J gene TRBJ2-1; 15 positions match TRBD2. V lost 6 bases and J lost 10; bases outside the gene matches: 7. CDR1 is MNHEY and CDR2 is SVGEGT in the germline V gene. This CDR3 contains 15 residues. The CDR3 bases are TGTGCCAGCAGCTTCGGGACTAGCGGGAGGAGAGAGCAGTTCTTC. Translation gives CASSFGTSGRREQFF.

This chain connects TRBV3-1 (or the pseudogene TRBV3-2) to TRBJ1-1; D is uncertain. Germline V CDR1 and CDR2: LGHDT, YNNKEL (reference sequence). The CDR3 contains 11 residues. V was shortened by 0 bases and J by 9 bases, with 5 bases between the two germline ends. CDR3 sequence (DNA): TGTGCCAGCAGCCAAGACACACAAGCTTTCTTT. Protein product: CASSQDTQAFF.

This chain joins TRBV2 and TRBJ1-1, with D tentatively TRBD1 (5 bases). The germline V gene encodes CDR1 SNHLY and CDR2 FYNNEI. The CDR3 runs to 15 residues. Trimming pared 5 bases from V and 1 base from J, leaving 14 bases between. CDR3 sequence (DNA): TGTGCCAGCAGTTACGTGGGGAGGGGGAACACTGAAGCTTTCTTT. It specifies CASSYVGRGNTEAFF.

The V gene is TRBV9, the J gene TRBJ2-2, with 10 bases fitting TRBD2. The germline V gene encodes CDR1 SGDLS and CDR2 YYNGEE. The trim removed 0 bases at V and 8 bases at J, leaving 7 bases unmatched. This CDR3 spans 16 amino acids. The CDR3 sequence: CASSVGLAGVSGELFF. CDR3 coding DNA: TGTGCCAGCAGCGTAGGTCTAGCGGGAGTTTCTGGGGAGCTGTTTTTT.

In this sample, this clone turned up a few times. This chain links TRBV5-5 with TRBJ1-4; D unclear. Germline CDR1 is SGHKS and CDR2 is YYEKEE (reference sequence). Trimming left V 4 bases short and J 0 bases short, with 16 bases between. CDR3 size: 17 residues. The DNA of the CDR3 is TGTGCCAGCAGCATAATCCCCGACCGCTCAACTAATGAAAAACTGTTTTTT. This translates into CASSIIPDRSTNEKLFF. The entire variable domain, with the rest obtained from reference TRBV5-5 and TRBJ1-4, is as follows: DAGVTQSPTHLIKTRGQQVTLRCSPISGHKSVSWYQQVLGQGPQFIFQYYEKEERGRGNFPDRFSARQFPNYSSELNVNALLLGDSALYLCASSIIPDRSTNEKLFFGSGTQLSVL.

This clone has only one observation. Relative to the germline gene, one junction end is altered; a read error may explain this. This chain joins TRBV5-5 and TRBJ1-4, with TRBD1 matching over 7 bases. CDR3 length equals 17 residues. Germline values: CDR1 SGHKS, CDR2 YYEKEE (reference sequence). The CDR3 DNA reads TGTGCCAGCAGCGCTAGTCTACAGGGGCCATCTACAGGGGTTTTTCTCTTT. Translating it yields CASSASLQGPSTGVFLF.

The chain has TRBV11-3 and TRBJ2-1; 9 bases are shared with TRBD2. With V trimmed by 5 bases and J by 8 bases, 10 bases remained unmatched. CDR3 length: 15 residues. CDR1 is SGHNT and CDR2 is YENEEA in the germline V gene. CDR3 sequence: CASSRGGAGGDEQFF. The CDR3, as DNA: TGTGCCAGCAGCAGGGGAGGGGCGGGAGGGGATGAGCAGTTCTTC.

The chain couples TRBV15 to TRBJ1-5; D call uncertain. The CDR3 is 14 residues long. Trimming pared 3 bases from V and 0 bases from J, leaving 6 bases between. Germline CDR1 and CDR2: LNHNV and YYDKDF (reference sequence). CDR3 sequence: CATSSINSNQPQHF. The CDR3 bases are TGTGCCACCAGCAGTATCAATAGCAATCAGCCCCAGCATTTT.

V usage is TRBV5-1 and J usage is TRBJ2-1, with 9 positions matching TRBD2. V was clipped by 4 bases and J by 4 bases; unmatched bases: 6. CDR3 length equals 15 residues. In germline, CDR1 is SGHRS, CDR2 YFSETQ. The CDR3 DNA is TGCGCCAGCAGCAATAGCGGGAGAGGGTACAATGAGCAGTTCTTC. It encodes CASSNSGRGYNEQFF.

This clone was counted a few times. The CDR3 protein is CASSLVRAHGGEQFF. The CDR3 coding sequence is TGTGCCAGCAGCTTAGTACGTGCCCATGGGGGAGAGCAGTTCTTC. The chain links TRBV7-9 to TRBJ2-1; the D gene could be TRBD1 or TRBD2 (5 bases each). Germline V gene lookup returns CDR1 SEHNR and CDR2 FQNEAQ (reference sequence). V was pared by 1 base and J by 10 bases, with 17 bases between. The CDR3 has 15 residues.

The gene calls are TRBV4-1 and TRBJ2-7; a possible D gene is TRBD2 (5 bases). This CDR3 region has 16 residues. The V end lost 0 bases, the J end lost 2 bases, and 14 bases lay between the germline ends. From germline, CDR1 is MGHRA and CDR2 YSYEKL. The CDR3 protein is CASSQDLFTGTYEQYF. The CDR3 nucleotides are TGCGCCAGCAGCCAAGATTTGTTTACGGGAACCTACGAGCAGTACTTC.

This clone was seen only once. The rearrangement uses TRBV10-3 and TRBJ1-2; D is uncertain. CDR3 size: 12 residues. Per germline, CDR1 ENHRY and CDR2 SYGVKD. The V end lost 11 bases, the J end lost 1 base, and 11 bases lay between the germline ends. CDR3 DNA sequence: TGTGCCGCTGGAGGTTATAACTATGGCTACACCTTC. It translates to CAAGGYNYGYTF.

The gene calls are TRBV9 and TRBJ2-2; 10 bases match TRBD2. V gave up 0 bases and J gave up 4 bases; unmatched junction bases: 0. This CDR3 spans 15 amino acids. The germline V gene has CDR1 SGDLS and CDR2 YYNGEE. DNA of the CDR3: TGTGCCAGCAGCGTAGCTAGCGGGAGCACCGGGGAGCTGTTTTTT. It specifies CASSVASGSTGELFF. Full variable domain (missing parts from reference TRBV9 and TRBJ2-2): DSGVTQTPKHLITATGQRVTLRCSPRSGDLSVYWYQQSLDQGLQFLIQYYNGEERAKGNILERFSAQQFPDLHSELNLSSLELGDSALYFCASSVASGSTGELFFGEGSRLTVL.

In this sample, this clone turned up once. The rearrangement joins TRBV6-2 or TRBV6-3 to TRBJ2-1; D tentatively fits TRBD1 or TRBD2 (6 bases each). This CDR3 contains 16 residues. CDR1 and CDR2 (germline): MNHEY, SVGEGT. V was pared by 6 bases and J by 5 bases, with 20 bases between. CDR3 sequence: CASSPGGAQGNNEQFF. CDR3 nucleotides: TGTGCCAGCAGCCCTGGAGGGGCGCAGGGGAACAATGAGCAGTTCTTC.

The J gene is TRBJ2-6, the V gene TRBV7-6; no clear D. Germline V gene lookup returns CDR1 SGHVS and CDR2 FNYEAQ. The CDR3 contains 17 residues. V was shortened by 2 bases and J by 0 bases, with 11 bases between the two germline ends. CDR3 region: CASSLTARFSGANVLTF. In nucleotides, the CDR3 is TGTGCCAGCAGCTTAACAGCTAGGTTCTCTGGGGCCAACGTCCTGACTTTC.

The rearrangement links TRBV3-1 (or the pseudogene TRBV3-2) to TRBJ2-6, with D maybe TRBD1 (6 bases). The germline CDR1 and CDR2 sequences are LGHDT and YNNKEL (reference sequence). V lost 6 bases and J lost 4, with 16 bases in between. The CDR3 has 16 amino acids. CDR3: CASSHLGGAGANVLTF. DNA of the CDR3: TGTGCCAGCAGTCACCTTGGGGGCGCCGGGGCCAACGTCCTGACTTTC.

This chain connects TRBV7-9 to TRBJ1-5; 8 bases map to TRBD1. This CDR3 has 12 residues. The trim removed 7 bases at V and 10 bases at J, leaving 6 bases unmatched. CDR1 and CDR2 from the germline V gene are SEHNR and FQNEAQ (reference sequence). The CDR3 DNA reads TGTGCCAGCACGACAGGGGACGCACCCCAGCATTTT. Its translation: CASTTGDAPQHF.

V gene TRBV28 combines with J gene TRBJ2-7; possible D gene TRBD1, 6 bases. Trimming stripped 5 bases from V and 2 bases from J, with 16 bases between. The CDR3 contains 15 residues. The germline gives CDR1 MDHEN, CDR2 SYDVKM. The chain's CDR3 is CASSPSDRFPYEQYF. In DNA form, the CDR3 reads TGTGCCAGCAGTCCCTCTGACAGGTTCCCCTACGAGCAGTACTTC. Full variable domain (remainder filled in from reference TRBV28 and TRBJ2-7): DVKVTQSSRYLVKRTGEKVFLECVQDMDHENMFWYRQDPGLGLRLIYFSYDVKMKEKGDIPEGYSVSREKKERFSLILESASTNQTSMYLCASSPSDRFPYEQYFGPGTRLTVT.

The rearrangement uses TRBV28 and TRBJ1-6; tentative D call: TRBD1 (6 bases). The length of the CDR3 is 14 residues. V was shortened by 6 bases and J by 10 bases, with 16 bases between the two germline ends. Germline-derived CDR1 and CDR2 are MDHEN and SYDVKM. In DNA form, the CDR3 reads TGTGCCAGCAGCTCCGGGACACAAGGATCACCCCTCCACTTT. Translation: CASSSGTQGSPLHF.